This TCR beta chain came from a study of blood T cell repertoires in COVID-19. Across the whole study: There were acute and convalescent COVID-19 samples, and they came from the United States, Italy and Spain. Nucleic acid was either cDNA or gDNA, and it came from T cells, B-cell-depleted T cells, or PBMCs.

Using immunoSEQ multiplex PCR, the repertoire was profiled, and TCRdb retains in-frame clones only, with some absent. In the table there are around 250,000 clones, 70% to 90% of which are singletons. This CDR3 region has 14 residues. Trimming left V 8 bases short and J 3 bases short, with 14 bases between. Germline CDR1 is SNHLY and CDR2 is FYNNEI. Specimen: peripheral blood. The TCR was taken from a woman in her seventies with active or convalescent COVID-19. The chain carries TRBV2 and TRBJ1-3; D possibly corresponds to TRBD1 (6 bases). In nucleotides, the CDR3 is TGTGCCAGCGTCAGGGGTTTGCGTGGAAACACCATATATTTT. Encoded protein: CASVRGLRGNTIYF.